A selection of T cell receptor beta chains follows, all from one sample in a study of OX40 agonist ivuxolimab in advanced cancers. The repertoire was sequenced with immunoSEQ multiplex PCR; TCRdb's copy has only in-frame clones and lacks some. The data contain fewer than 85,000 clones, just under 80% of them singletons. The sample here was CD4+ or CD8+ T cells sorted from blood, taken in a trial of the OX40 agonist ivuxolimab. These receptors all stem from an adult with an advanced solid tumor such as melanoma, head and neck, liver or kidney cancer. Each CDR3 is given with its conserved first and last residue. D genes are given only for firm matches. Size is omitted from some rows. Given values are once, few, many or a class for expanded clones.

clone size	D gene	V gene	J gene	CDR3 length	CDR3 protein	CDR3 DNA
once	TRBD1	TRBV5-6	TRBJ1-2	15	CASSLAGQGGYGYTF	TGTGCCAGCAGCTTGGCGGGACAGGGAGGTTATGGCTACACCTTC
-	-	TRBV5-1	TRBJ2-7	11	CASSVSYEQYF	TGCGCCAGCAGCGTCTCCTACGAGCAGTACTTC
-	-	TRBV28	TRBJ2-7	16	CASSSPSGGRLYEQYF	TGTGCCAGCAGTTCTCCATCGGGGGGCAGGCTCTACGAGCAGTACTTC
once	-	TRBV6-1	TRBJ1-1	13	CASSESLGGAAFF	TGTGCCAGCAGTGAAAGTTTGGGGGGGGCAGCTTTCTTT
-	-	TRBV28	TRBJ1-4	12	CASSLVDEKLFF	TGTGCCAGCAGTTTAGTGGATGAAAAACTGTTTTTT
-	TRBD1	TRBV29-1	TRBJ1-4	12	CSVRTGNEKLFF	TGCAGCGTTAGGACAGGAAATGAAAAACTGTTTTTT
few	-	TRBV19	TRBJ1-2	12	CATTGFSYGYTF	TGTGCCACCACAGGATTTTCCTATGGCTACACCTTC
-	-	TRBV19	TRBJ2-7	14	CASATGMDAYEQYF	TGTGCCAGTGCGACCGGTATGGACGCCTACGAGCAGTACTTC
-	-	TRBV10-3	TRBJ1-1	14	CAISEILLGTEAFF	TGTGCCATCAGTGAGATCCTGTTAGGGACTGAAGCTTTCTTT
-	TRBD1	TRBV5-1	TRBJ2-7	15	CASSLGGTGSYEQYF	TGCGCCAGCAGCTTGGGTGGGACAGGGTCCTACGAGCAGTACTTC
-	-	TRBV5-1	TRBJ1-3	18	CASSPSFSTELSGNTIYF	TGCGCCAGCAGCCCTTCGTTTTCGACGGAGCTCTCCGGAAACACCATATATTTT